One and the same sample provided the 9 T cell receptor beta chains below, sequenced in a study of blood T cell repertoires in COVID-19. Data came from immunoSEQ multiplex PCR; TCRdb stores just in-frame clones and leaves some out. This sample has about 270,000 clones; roughly 91% occur once, and the top ten carry roughly 2%. Sequencing was performed on PBMCs or T cells enriched from blood (not recorded which). These receptors all stem from a woman aged 40 to 50 with acute COVID-19.

This chain links TRBV24-1 with TRBJ1-2; 9 bases line up with TRBD1. There are 17 residues in the CDR3. Germline CDR1 KGHDR, CDR2 SFDVKD. The V gene end was trimmed by 1 base and the J gene end by 6 bases; junction bases not matched to a gene: 11. CDR3 coding DNA: TGTGCCACCAGTGATTTTGGGACAGGGTCCCCCTCTGATGGCTACACCTTC. This sequence encodes CATSDFGTGSPSDGYTF.

V and J are TRBV20-1 and TRBJ2-7, with D unresolved. The CDR3 runs 11 residues. V was pared by 3 bases and J by 3 bases, with 6 bases between. Germline V gene sequence: CDR1 DFQATT, CDR2 SNEGSKA (reference sequence). The CDR3 nucleotides are TGCAGTGCTAGTACTAACTACGAGCAGTACTTC. Amino acids: CSASTNYEQYF.

V usage is TRBV6-5 and J usage is TRBJ1-1, with D perhaps TRBD1 (5 bases). From germline, CDR1 is MNHEY and CDR2 SVGAGI. The CDR3 spans 11 residues. Trimming left V 2 bases short and J 10 bases short, with 8 bases between. In nucleotides, the CDR3 is TGTGCCAGCAGTTACCGGGGGGGAGCTTTCTTT. Translated, it gives CASSYRGGAFF.

The chain recombines TRBV19 with TRBJ2-3, with D possibly TRBD1 on 6 matching bases. Looked up from germline, CDR1 is LNHDA and CDR2 is SQIVND (reference sequence). Trimming left V 4 bases short and J 5 bases short, with 7 bases between. This CDR3 has 12 amino acids. The CDR3 nucleotides are TGTGCCAGTAGTACCAGGGGAGATACGCAGTATTTT. It codes for CASSTRGDTQYF.

V and J are TRBV2 and TRBJ1-4, with D hard to call. The germline V and J ends were trimmed by 3 bases and 3 bases, with 11 bases remaining between them. This CDR3 is built from 15 residues. Germline lookup yields CDR1 SNHLY and CDR2 FYNNEI. CDR3 sequence reads: CASSDPGRPNEKLFF. The CDR3 DNA reads as TGTGCCAGCAGTGACCCTGGCCGCCCTAATGAAAAACTGTTTTTT.

V and J are TRBV30 and TRBJ1-2; TRBD1 is a possible D gene (6 bases). Per germline, CDR1 GTSNPN and CDR2 SVGIG (reference sequence). Trimming took 2 bases from V and 6 from J, leaving 10 bases between them. This CDR3 is 12 amino acids long. The CDR3 spells CAWSTYRDGYTF. DNA of the CDR3: TGTGCCTGGAGTACCTACAGGGATGGCTACACCTTC.

The J gene is TRBJ1-1, the V gene TRBV7-8; TRBD1 matches 8 bases. The CDR3 runs to 16 residues. The trim removed 5 bases at V and 0 bases at J, leaving 8 bases unmatched. Germline V gene lookup returns CDR1 SGHVS and CDR2 FQNEAQ. The CDR3 region has the DNA TGTGCCAGCAGCCGAGGACAGGGACCCATGAACACTGAAGCTTTCTTT. It translates to CASSRGQGPMNTEAFF. Based on the CDR3 plus reference TRBV7-8 and TRBJ1-1, the full variable domain is GAGVSQSPRYKVAKRGQDVALRCDPISGHVSLFWYQQALGQGPEFLTYFQNEAQLDKSGLPSDRFFAERPEGSVSTLKIQRTQQEDSAVYLCASSRGQGPMNTEAFFGQGTRLTVV.

J is TRBJ2-3 and V is TRBV28; TRBD2 matches at 9 bases. There are 17 residues in the CDR3. Trimming took 7 bases from V and 0 from J; bases not matched to a gene: 11. In germline, CDR1 is MDHEN, CDR2 SYDVKM. CDR3 in amino acids: CASTSEASGVSTDTQYF. In DNA, the CDR3 is TGTGCCAGCACCTCCGAGGCTAGCGGGGTGAGCACAGATACGCAGTATTTT.

The rearrangement joins TRBV3-1 (or the pseudogene TRBV3-2) to TRBJ1-6; perhaps TRBD1 as D (5 bases). CDR3 size: 15 residues. The V gene lost 4 bases and the J gene lost 4 bases, with 11 bases spanning the gap. Germline CDR1 and CDR2: LGHDT and YNNKEL (reference sequence). In nucleotides, the CDR3 is TGTGCCAGCAGCCTGTCTCGACAGTATAATTCACCCCTCCACTTT. This translates into CASSLSRQYNSPLHF.